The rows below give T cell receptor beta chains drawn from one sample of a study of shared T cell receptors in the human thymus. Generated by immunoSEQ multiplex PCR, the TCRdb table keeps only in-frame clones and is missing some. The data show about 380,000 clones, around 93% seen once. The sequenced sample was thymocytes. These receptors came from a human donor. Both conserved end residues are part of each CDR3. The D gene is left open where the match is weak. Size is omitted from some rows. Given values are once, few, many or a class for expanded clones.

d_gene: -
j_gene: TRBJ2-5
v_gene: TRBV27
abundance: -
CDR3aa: CASSLNPRETQYF
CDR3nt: TGTGCCAGCAGTTTAAACCCGCGAGAGACCCAGTACTTC

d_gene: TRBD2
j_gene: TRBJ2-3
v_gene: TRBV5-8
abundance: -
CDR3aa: CASSLSVRLAGATDTQYF
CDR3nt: TGTGCCAGCAGCTTGAGCGTGAGACTAGCGGGAGCTACAGATACGCAGTATTTT

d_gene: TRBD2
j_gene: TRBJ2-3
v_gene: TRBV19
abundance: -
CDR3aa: CASSQPGRREVLDTQYF
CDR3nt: TGTGCCAGTAGCCAACCCGGGAGGCGGGAGGTTTTAGATACGCAGTATTTT

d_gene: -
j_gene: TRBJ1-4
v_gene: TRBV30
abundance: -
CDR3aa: CAWNVGAGEKLFF
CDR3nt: TGTGCCTGGAATGTCGGGGCGGGTGAAAAACTGTTTTTT

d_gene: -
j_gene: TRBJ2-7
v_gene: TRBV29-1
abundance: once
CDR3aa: CSAKGGSSYEQYF
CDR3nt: TGCAGCGCAAAGGGGGGTAGCTCCTACGAGCAGTACTTC

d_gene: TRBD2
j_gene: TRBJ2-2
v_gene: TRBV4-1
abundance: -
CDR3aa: CASSQGTSGAGELFF
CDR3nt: TGCGCCAGCAGCCAAGGGACTAGTGGGGCCGGGGAGCTGTTTTTT

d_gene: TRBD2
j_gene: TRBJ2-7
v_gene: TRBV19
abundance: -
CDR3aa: CASSITGLAFYEQYF
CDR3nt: TGTGCCAGTAGTATCACGGGACTAGCATTCTACGAGCAGTACTTC

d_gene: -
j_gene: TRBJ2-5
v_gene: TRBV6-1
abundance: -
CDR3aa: CASSEVFRTDKREETQYF
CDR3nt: TGTGCCAGCAGTGAAGTATTCAGGACAGACAAAAGAGAGGAGACCCAGTACTTC

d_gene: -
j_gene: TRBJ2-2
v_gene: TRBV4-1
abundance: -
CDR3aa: CASSPTFTGELFF
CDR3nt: TGCGCCAGCAGCCCTACGTTCACCGGGGAGCTGTTTTTT

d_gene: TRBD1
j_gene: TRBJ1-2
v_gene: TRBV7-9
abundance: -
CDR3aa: CAIATGVWQDYGYTF
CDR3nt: TGTGCCATCGCGACAGGGGTCTGGCAAGACTATGGCTACACCTTC

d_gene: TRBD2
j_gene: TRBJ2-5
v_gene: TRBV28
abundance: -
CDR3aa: CASSPGLAGSTKETQYF
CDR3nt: TGTGCCAGCAGTCCCGGACTAGCGGGATCCACCAAGGAGACCCAGTACTTC

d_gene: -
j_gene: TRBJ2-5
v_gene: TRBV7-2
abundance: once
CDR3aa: CASSRTGLRQETQYF
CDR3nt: TGTGCCAGCAGCCGAACAGGGCTTAGGCAAGAGACCCAGTACTTC

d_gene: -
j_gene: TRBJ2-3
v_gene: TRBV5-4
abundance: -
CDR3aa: CASSWEVGGGDTQYF
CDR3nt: TGTGCCAGCAGCTGGGAGGTGGGAGGGGGGGATACGCAGTATTTT

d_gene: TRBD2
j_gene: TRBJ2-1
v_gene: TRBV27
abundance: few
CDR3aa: CASSLGLAGIDEQFF
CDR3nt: TGTGCCAGCAGTTTGGGACTAGCGGGAATCGATGAGCAGTTCTTC

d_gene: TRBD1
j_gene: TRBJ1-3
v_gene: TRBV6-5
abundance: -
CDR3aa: CASSLYRGNTIYF
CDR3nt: TGTGCCAGCAGTTTGTACAGGGGGAACACCATATATTTT

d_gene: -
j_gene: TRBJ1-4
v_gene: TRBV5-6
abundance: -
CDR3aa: CASSPPGLTEKLFF
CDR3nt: TGTGCCAGCAGCCCCCCGGGGCTAACTGAAAAACTGTTTTTT

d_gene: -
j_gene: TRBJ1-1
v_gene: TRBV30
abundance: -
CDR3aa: CAWRLGPPVTEAFF
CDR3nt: TGTGCCTGGAGGCTGGGACCCCCGGTCACTGAAGCTTTCTTT

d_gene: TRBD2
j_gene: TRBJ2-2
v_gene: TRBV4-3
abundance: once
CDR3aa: CASSQDGTSGTTNTGELFF
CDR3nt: TGCGCCAGCAGCCAAGATGGGACTAGCGGGACCACGAACACCGGGGAGCTGTTTTTT

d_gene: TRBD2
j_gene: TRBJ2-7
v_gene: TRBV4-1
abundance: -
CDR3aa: CASSQDIGRAKEQYF
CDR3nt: TGCGCCAGCAGCCAAGATATCGGGAGGGCCAAAGAGCAGTACTTC

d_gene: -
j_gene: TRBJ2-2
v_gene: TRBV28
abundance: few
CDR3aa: CASSSGPDTGELFF
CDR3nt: TGTGCCAGCAGTTCGGGGCCCGATACCGGGGAGCTGTTTTTT

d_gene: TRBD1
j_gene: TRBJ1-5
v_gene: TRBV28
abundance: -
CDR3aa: CASSLQGAGGNQPQHF
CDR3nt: TGTGCCAGCAGTTTGCAGGGGGCTGGCGGCAATCAGCCCCAGCATTTT

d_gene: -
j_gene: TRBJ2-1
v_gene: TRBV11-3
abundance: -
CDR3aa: CASSLEGRRDEQFF
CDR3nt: TGTGCCAGCAGCTTAGAGGGACGGAGGGATGAGCAGTTCTTC

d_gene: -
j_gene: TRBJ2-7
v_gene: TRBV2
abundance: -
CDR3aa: CANRGGLSSYEQYF
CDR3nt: TGTGCCAACAGGGGGGGATTGAGCTCCTACGAGCAGTACTTC

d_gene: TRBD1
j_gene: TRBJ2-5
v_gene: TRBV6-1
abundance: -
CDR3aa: CASLKGQGEQETQYF
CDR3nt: TGTGCCAGCCTAAAAGGACAGGGGGAGCAAGAGACCCAGTACTTC

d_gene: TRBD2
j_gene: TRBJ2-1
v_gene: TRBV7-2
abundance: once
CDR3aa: CASSLGLAGFYNEQFF
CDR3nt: TGTGCCAGCAGCTTAGGACTAGCGGGATTCTACAATGAGCAGTTCTTC

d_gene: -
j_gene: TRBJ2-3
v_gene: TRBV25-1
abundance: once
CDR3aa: CASSAHPGHTDTQYF
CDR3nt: TGTGCCAGCAGCGCCCATCCGGGGCACACAGATACGCAGTATTTT